This TCR beta chain appears in the sequencing data of a study of blood T cell repertoires in COVID-19. About the research overall: Acute-phase and convalescent COVID-19 samples originated in the United States, Italy and Spain. T cells, B-cell-depleted T cells, or PBMCs supplied cDNA or gDNA.

Methods used by the authors: Using reference gene primer amplification, nucleated cell counts were estimated. Some clones are missing from TCRdb's copy, which holds only in-frame ones; the method was immunoSEQ multiplex PCR. That table is the source of V, J and clone size, and D and trimming were worked out from the DNA. The sample has hundreds of thousands of clones; 75% to 90% are singletons. The CDR3 has 16 residues. The J segment lost 1 base and the V segment lost 0 bases, leaving 5 bases of the junction unmatched. Germline lookup yields CDR1 GTSNPN and CDR2 SVGIG (reference sequence). This chain uses TRBV30 with TRBJ2-3; 9 nucleotides match TRBD2. The sample was peripheral blood. The sequence came from a woman aged 55-69 years with active or convalescent COVID-19. The CDR3 loop reads CAWSVAAGGRTDTQYF. The CDR3 DNA reads as TGTGCCTGGAGTGTAGCGGCGGGGGGGCGCACAGATACGCAGTATTTT.